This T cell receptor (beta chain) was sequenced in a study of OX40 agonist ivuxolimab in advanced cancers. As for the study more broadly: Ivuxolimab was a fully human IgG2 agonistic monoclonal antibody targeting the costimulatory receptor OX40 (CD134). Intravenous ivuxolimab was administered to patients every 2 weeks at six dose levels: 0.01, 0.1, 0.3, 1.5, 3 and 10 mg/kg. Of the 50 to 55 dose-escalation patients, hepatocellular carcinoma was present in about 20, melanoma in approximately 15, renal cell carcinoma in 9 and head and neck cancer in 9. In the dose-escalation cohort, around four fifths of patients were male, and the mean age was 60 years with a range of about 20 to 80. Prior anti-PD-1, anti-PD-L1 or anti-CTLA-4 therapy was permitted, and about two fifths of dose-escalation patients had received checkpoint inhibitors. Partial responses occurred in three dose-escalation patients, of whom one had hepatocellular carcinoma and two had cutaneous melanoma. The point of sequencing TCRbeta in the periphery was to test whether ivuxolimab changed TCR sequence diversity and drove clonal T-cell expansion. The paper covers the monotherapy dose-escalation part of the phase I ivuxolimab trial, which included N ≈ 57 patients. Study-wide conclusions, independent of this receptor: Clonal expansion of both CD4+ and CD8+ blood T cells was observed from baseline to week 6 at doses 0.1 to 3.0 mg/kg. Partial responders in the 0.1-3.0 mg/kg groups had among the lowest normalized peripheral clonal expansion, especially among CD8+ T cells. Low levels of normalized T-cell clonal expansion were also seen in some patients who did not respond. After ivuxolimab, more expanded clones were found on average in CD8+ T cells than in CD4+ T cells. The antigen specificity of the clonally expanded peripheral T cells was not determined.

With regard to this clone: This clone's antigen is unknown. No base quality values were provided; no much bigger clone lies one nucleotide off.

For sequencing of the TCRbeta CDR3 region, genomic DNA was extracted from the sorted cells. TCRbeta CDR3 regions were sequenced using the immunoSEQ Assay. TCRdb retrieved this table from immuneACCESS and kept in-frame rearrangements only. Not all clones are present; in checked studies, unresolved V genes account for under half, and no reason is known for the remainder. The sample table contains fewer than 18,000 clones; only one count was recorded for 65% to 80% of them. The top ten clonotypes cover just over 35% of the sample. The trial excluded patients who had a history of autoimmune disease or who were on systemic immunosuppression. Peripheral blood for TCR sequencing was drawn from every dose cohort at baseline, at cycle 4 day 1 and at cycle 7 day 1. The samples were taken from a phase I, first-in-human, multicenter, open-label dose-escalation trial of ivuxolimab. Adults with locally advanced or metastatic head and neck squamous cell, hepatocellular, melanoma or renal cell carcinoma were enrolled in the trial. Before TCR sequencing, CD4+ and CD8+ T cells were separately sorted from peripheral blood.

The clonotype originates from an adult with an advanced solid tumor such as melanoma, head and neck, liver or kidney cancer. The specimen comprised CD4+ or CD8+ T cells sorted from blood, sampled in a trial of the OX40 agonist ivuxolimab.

CDR3 region: CASSPTGTPFETQYF. The DNA sequence is given as TGCGCCAGCAGCCCCACCGGGACGCCATTTGAGACCCAGTACTTC. The chain is made from TRBV5-1 and TRBJ2-5; the D gene could be either TRBD1 or TRBD2, each agreeing at 5 bases. V is pared back by 4 bases and J by 5 bases, with 18 bases lying between the germline termini. The CDR3 goes from the cysteine to the phenylalanine over 15 residues. The DNA shown is the 45-base CDR3, in frame from base 1. From a lookup of the germline V gene, CDR1 and CDR2 are SGHRS and YFSETQ.